This is a list of T cell receptor beta chains from one sample in a study of spatial heterogeneity in lung cancer. MiXCR, applied by TCRdb to the 5' RACE reads, yields one record per CDR3 protein. The sample has some 8,000 distinct CDR3 sequences; about 5% are singletons. The source was PBMCs, collected at surgery. Receptors originate from a male donor with early-stage non-small cell lung cancer. CDR3s leave out the opening cysteine and the closing phenylalanine or tryptophan. Fields, in order: V gene, CDR3 length, CDR3 protein.

>TRBV11-3|15
ASSPGGASGSIGEQF
>TRBV19|14
ASSPTSGRSYNEQF
>TRBV4-1|12
ASSHGQMGQPQH
>TRBV6-1|11
ARRGGEAAEAF
>TRBV5-1|13
ASSLLPGPIETQY
>TRBV6-5|13
ASRSGLLNTGELF
>TRBV7-2|11
ASSLVREETQY
>TRBV7-2|11
ASSSYSGMEAF
>TRBV11-2|15
ASSLVGGQGFYNEQF
>TRBV5-1|13
ASSLVGQTSYEQY
>TRBV2|14
ASSEGPTGVSYEQY
>TRBV4-3|13
ASSQDGDSQETQY
>TRBV19|13
ASSRREGALSEQY
>TRBV7-9|12
ASSWTGGRETQY
>TRBV5-6|16
ASSLGPVRSSSYNEQF
>TRBV12-5|15
ASGSGLSGGATDTQY
>TRBV7-2|16
ASSVYPGTPSWSYEQY
>TRBV30|11
ACLADYTDTQY
>TRBV14|11
ASSPHYPYEQY
>TRBV18|13
ASSQLFGRENIQY
>TRBV10-3|13
AIRGTSGFTDTQY
>TRBV5-4|13
ASSQLDRGGERAF
>TRBV29-1|12
SVLPGGWNTEAF
>TRBV9|13
ASSVLSGTNNEQF
>TRBV5-6|14
ASSWYRARSTDTQY
>TRBV19|12
ARPSPPGRYEQY
>TRBV2|8
ASRYNEQY
>TRBV11-2|12
ASSLYSRAGTQY
>TRBV9|14
ASSVGVRGQGETQY
>TRBV28|12
ASSFYREPNEQF
>TRBV14|14
ASSQLVAGLGGEQF
>TRBV7-2|12
ASSALGSNQPQH
>TRBV12-3/TRBV12-4|12
ASSLQGVDSPLH
>TRBV11-2|12
ASSLVGRLDTQY
>TRBV9|13
ASSVDLTGFAEAF
>TRBV3-1|13
ASSQGPPGSYEQY
>TRBV6-2/TRBV6-3|11
ASRETGSGELF
>TRBV6-5|13
ASSYVGGSTDTQY
>TRBV29-1|11
SVVKSSSYEQY
>TRBV28|11
ASSRLLRNEQY
>TRBV7-2|14
ASSLGGQGSSYEQY
>TRBV6-6|11
ASSSSSSDEQF
>TRBV6-6|11
ASSTQGNYGYT
>TRBV7-9|13
ASSLDRVLGETQY
>TRBV6-1|12
ASSGSRGNTEAF
>TRBV10-2|12
ASTIRQGTGELF
>TRBV5-1|13
ASSLDWGRWETQY
>TRBV6-6|12
ASRSLPTLAELF
>TRBV12-3/TRBV12-4|18
ASTTRPGLAGEITSNEQF
>TRBV6-5|12
ASRGLATSYEQY
>TRBV7-2|15
ARGLAGGPGYHNEQF
>TRBV4-3|13
ASSQGRSGYNEQF
>TRBV25-1|14
ASSDTPGLSADTQY
>TRBV5-1|13
ASSPSGTGGTEAF
>TRBV5-1|12
ASSRTSGVETQY
>TRBV7-9|13
ASSLERSAVNEQF
>TRBV18|9
ASSGPPEAF